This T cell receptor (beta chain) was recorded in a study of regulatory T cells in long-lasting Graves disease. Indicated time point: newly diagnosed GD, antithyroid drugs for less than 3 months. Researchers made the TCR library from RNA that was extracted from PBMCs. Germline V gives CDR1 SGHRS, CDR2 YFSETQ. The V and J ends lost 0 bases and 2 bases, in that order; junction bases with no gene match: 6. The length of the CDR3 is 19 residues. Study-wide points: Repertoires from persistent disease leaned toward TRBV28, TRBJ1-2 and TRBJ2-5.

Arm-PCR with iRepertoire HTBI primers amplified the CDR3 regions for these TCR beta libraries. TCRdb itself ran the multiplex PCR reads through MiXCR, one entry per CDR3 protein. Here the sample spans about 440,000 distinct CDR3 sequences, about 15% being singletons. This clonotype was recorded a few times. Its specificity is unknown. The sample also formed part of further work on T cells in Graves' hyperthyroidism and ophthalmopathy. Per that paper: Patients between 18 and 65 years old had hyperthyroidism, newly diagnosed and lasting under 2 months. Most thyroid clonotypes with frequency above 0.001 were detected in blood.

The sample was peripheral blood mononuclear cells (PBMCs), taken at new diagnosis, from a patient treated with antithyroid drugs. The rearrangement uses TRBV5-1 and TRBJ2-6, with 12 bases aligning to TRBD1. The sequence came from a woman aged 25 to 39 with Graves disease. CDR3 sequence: CASSLGTGTGGAGANVLTF. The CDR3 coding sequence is TGCGCCAGCAGCTTGGGTACCGGGACAGGGGGCGCTGGGGCCAACGTCCTGACTTTC.